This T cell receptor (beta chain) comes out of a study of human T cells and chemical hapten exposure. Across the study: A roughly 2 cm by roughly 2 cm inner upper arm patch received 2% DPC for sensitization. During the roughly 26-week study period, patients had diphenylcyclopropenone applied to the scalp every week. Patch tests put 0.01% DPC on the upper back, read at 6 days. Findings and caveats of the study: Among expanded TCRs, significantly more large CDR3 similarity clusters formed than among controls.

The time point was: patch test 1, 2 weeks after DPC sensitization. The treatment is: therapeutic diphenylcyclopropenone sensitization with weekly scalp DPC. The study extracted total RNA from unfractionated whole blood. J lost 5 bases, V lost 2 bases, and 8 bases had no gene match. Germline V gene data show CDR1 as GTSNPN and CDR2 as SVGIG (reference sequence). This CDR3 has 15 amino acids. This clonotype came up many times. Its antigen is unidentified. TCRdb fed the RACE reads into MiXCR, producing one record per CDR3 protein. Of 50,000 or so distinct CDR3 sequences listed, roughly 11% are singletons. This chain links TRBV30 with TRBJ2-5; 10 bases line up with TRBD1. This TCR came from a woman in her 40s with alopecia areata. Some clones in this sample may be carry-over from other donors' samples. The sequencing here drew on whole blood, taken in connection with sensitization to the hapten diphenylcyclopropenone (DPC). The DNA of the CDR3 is TGTGCCTGGAGTTACCGGGACAGGGGATGGGAGACCCAGTACTTC. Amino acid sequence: CAWSYRDRGWETQYF.